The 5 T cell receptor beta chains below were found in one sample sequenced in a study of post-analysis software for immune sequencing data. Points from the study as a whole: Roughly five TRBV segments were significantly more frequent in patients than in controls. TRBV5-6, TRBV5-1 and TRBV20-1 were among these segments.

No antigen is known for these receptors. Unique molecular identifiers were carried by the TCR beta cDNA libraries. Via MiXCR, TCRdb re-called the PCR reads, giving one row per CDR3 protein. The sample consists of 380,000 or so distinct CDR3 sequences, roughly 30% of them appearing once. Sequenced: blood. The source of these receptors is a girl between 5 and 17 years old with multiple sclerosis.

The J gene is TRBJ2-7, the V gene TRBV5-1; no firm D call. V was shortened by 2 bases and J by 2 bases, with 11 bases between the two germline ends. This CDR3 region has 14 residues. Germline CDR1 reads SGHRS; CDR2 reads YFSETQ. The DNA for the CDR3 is TGCGCCAGCAGCTTTGAGGCAGGACCCTACGAGCAGTACTTC. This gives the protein CASSFEAGPYEQYF.

This CDR3 is CASRPLGVDTEAFF. As DNA, the CDR3 is TGTGCCAGCAGGCCTTTAGGGGTGGACACTGAAGCTTTCTTT. The chain links TRBV6-2 or TRBV6-3 to TRBJ1-1, with D maybe TRBD1 (5 bases). CDR1 is MNHEY and CDR2 is SVGEGT in the germline V gene. V lost 6 bases, J lost 3 bases, and 14 bases lay in between. The CDR3 sequence is 14 residues long.

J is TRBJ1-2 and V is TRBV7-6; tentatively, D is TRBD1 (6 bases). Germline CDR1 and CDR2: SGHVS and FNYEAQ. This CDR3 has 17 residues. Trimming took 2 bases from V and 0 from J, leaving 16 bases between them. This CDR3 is CASSLYRDAPPNYGYTF. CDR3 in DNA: TGTGCCAGCAGCTTATACAGGGATGCCCCTCCTAACTATGGCTACACCTTC.

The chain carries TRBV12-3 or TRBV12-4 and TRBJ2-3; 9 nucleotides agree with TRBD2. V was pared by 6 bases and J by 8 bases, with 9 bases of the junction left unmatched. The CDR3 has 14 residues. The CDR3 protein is CASSPSGGSGTQYF. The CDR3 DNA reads TGTGCCAGCAGCCCCAGCGGGGGGTCCGGTACGCAGTATTTT.

CDR3 sequence: CASSSTRGRTEAFF. The CDR3, as DNA: TGTGCCAGCAGCTCCACCCGGGGGCGAACTGAAGCTTTCTTT. The chain combines TRBV11-2 with TRBJ1-1; a weak D match, TRBD1 (6 bases). V lost 4 bases and J 5 bases, leaving 14 bases between the germline ends. CDR3 size: 14 residues. Germline-derived CDR1 and CDR2 are SGHAT and FQNNGV.